The next 9 T cell receptor beta chains were all read from a single sample in a study of blood T cell repertoires in COVID-19. TCRdb keeps only in-frame clones here, not all; method: immunoSEQ multiplex PCR. The repertoire has over 200,000 clones, approximately 90% of them found once; the top ten carry roughly 11%. Sequencing used peripheral blood. The source is a man in his fifties with COVID-19, enrolled during active disease.

This clone was observed once. This chain joins TRBV30 and TRBJ2-7; D perhaps matches TRBD1 (5 bases). CDR3 length: 13 residues. The germline V gene encodes CDR1 GTSNPN and CDR2 SVGIG (reference sequence). The V gene lost 3 bases and the J gene lost 2 bases, with 11 bases spanning the gap. Here the CDR3 DNA reads TGTGCCTGGAGCCTCGACAGAGCCTACGAGCAGTACTTC. Its translation: CAWSLDRAYEQYF.

This chain connects TRBV4-3 to TRBJ2-2; TRBD1 aligns across 11 bases. V lost 3 bases to trimming and J lost 7 bases; unmatched junction nucleotides: 13. The germline CDR1 and CDR2 sequences are LGHNA and YSLEER. The CDR3 sequence is 18 residues long. As DNA, the CDR3 is TGCGCCAGCAGCCAGAACCCGCCGGACAGGGGGCGAATCGGGGAGCTGTTTTTT. This translates into CASSQNPPDRGRIGELFF.

J is TRBJ2-3 and V is TRBV19, with 7 positions matching TRBD1. This CDR3 is built from 18 residues. CDR1 is LNHDA and CDR2 is SQIVND in the germline V gene (reference sequence). V lost 3 bases and J lost 0; bases outside the gene matches: 12. The chain's CDR3 is CASSIRDRLVSSTDTQYF. The CDR3 bases are TGTGCCAGTAGTATTCGGGACAGATTAGTTAGTAGCACAGATACGCAGTATTTT.

This chain links TRBV2 with TRBJ1-6, with a weak D call TRBD1 (6 bases). Germline values: CDR1 SNHLY, CDR2 FYNNEI. Trimming removed 7 bases at V and 14 bases at J, with 18 bases between. This CDR3 has 13 residues. This chain's CDR3 is CASTLRWGGSLHF. For the CDR3, the DNA is TGTGCCAGCACCCTCCGGTGGGGGGGCTCCCTCCACTTT.

The chain recombines TRBV19 with TRBJ1-4, with 7 bases that match TRBD1. The CDR3 is made up of 13 amino acids. Germline CDR1 reads LNHDA; CDR2 reads SQIVND (reference sequence). Trimming took 9 bases from V and 8 from J; bases not matched to a gene: 9. The CDR3 nucleotides read TGTGCCAGCAGACAGGGATTATTGGAAAAACTGTTTTTT. It encodes CASRQGLLEKLFF.

The CDR3 sequence is CASSSTDYEQYF. CDR3 bases: TGTGCCAGCAGTTCGACAGACTACGAGCAGTACTTC. J is TRBJ2-7 and V is TRBV6-5, with D maybe TRBD1 (5 bases). The ends were cut back, 4 bases at V and 3 bases at J, with 7 bases in the middle. The CDR3 runs 12 residues. The germline gives CDR1 MNHEY, CDR2 SVGAGI.

The rearrangement uses TRBV30 and TRBJ1-4; a weak D match, TRBD1 (6 bases). V was shortened by 0 bases and J by 8 bases, with 19 bases between the two germline ends. This CDR3 is built from 16 residues. Per the germline V gene, CDR1 is GTSNPN and CDR2 is SVGIG (reference sequence). CDR3 loop: CAWSVIKGQMGEKLFF. CDR3 nucleotide sequence: TGTGCCTGGAGTGTTATAAAGGGACAAATGGGGGAAAAACTGTTTTTT.

Many counts were recorded for this clone. V is TRBV28 and J is TRBJ1-4; 7 bases align to TRBD1. Germline CDR1 is MDHEN and CDR2 is SYDVKM. The V segment lost 6 bases and the J segment 6 bases; nucleotides outside the gene matches: 7. The CDR3 has 14 residues. The chain's CDR3 is CASRGDREYEKLFF. In DNA, the CDR3 is TGTGCCAGCAGAGGAGACAGGGAATATGAAAAACTGTTTTTT.

With regard to this clone: This same CDR3 is encoded by further DNA sequences in the sample. The V and J genes are TRBV5-1 and TRBJ1-2, with 9 bases matching TRBD1. V shed 0 bases and J 8 bases; nucleotides not matched to a gene: 2. This CDR3 contains 13 residues. The germline CDR1 and CDR2 sequences are SGHRS and YFSETQ. The CDR3 DNA reads TGCGCCAGCAGCTTGGGGACAGGGGAGGGCTACACCTTC. Translation gives CASSLGTGEGYTF.